Given below is one TCR beta chain in context. The antigen it recognizes is unknown. No base qualities exist here, and no much larger clone lies one base off it. The identical CDR3 is also encoded by other nucleotide sequences in the sample. Libraries were built with the immunoSEQ multiplex PCR assay. For the multiplex PCR, a mixture combining 60 forward primers for TCR Vbeta segments and 13 reverse primers for TCR Jbeta segments was used. The CDR3 region of rearranged TCR beta genes was amplified from genomic DNA with a multiplex PCR assay. Amplified TCR beta libraries were sequenced as 87-base-pair reads on the Illumina HiSeq System. On the authors' methods: A later analysis tallied 75 million to 95 million unique TCR beta chains across the 550 to 850 repertoires, and around 9.9 million of those chains were shared by two or more donors. Raw reads were error-corrected and collapsed into unique sequences with a nearest-neighbor algorithm that merged closely related sequences to remove PCR and sequencing errors. Alignment of CDR3 sequences to IMGT reference sequences was used to assign V, D and J gene segments. For a sequence to be retained, a match of at least six nucleotides to both a V gene segment and a J gene segment was required. A rearrangement counted as productive if the CDR3 had no stop codons and remained in frame with V and J, and every other rearrangement counted as non-productive. Following IMGT convention, CDR3 was defined as the stretch from the second conserved V-encoded cysteine to the conserved J-encoded phenylalanine. Sequences without an unambiguous match to a single V gene segment were excluded from the earlier analysis of about 630 of the donors. An earlier analysis of a few hundred of the donors classified V segments as functional when productive rearrangements were above 56.7% and as segregating when the standard deviation between donors was above 5%. To diagnose cytomegalovirus status from the catalog of TCR beta chain sequences, a statistical classification framework was built. In a later analysis, TCR nucleotide sequences were compared against IMGT/GENE-DB human TR gene sequences so that V and J genes could be assigned. The TCRdist pipeline was used in a later analysis to assign CDR3 sequences and most-parsimonious VDJ recombination scenarios. In a later analysis, every TCR beta chain was defined by the combination of its CDR3 amino acid sequence and its V-gene family, and reads without a unique V-gene family were dropped. In a later analysis, 550 to 650 highly shared, low-generation-probability nucleotide sequences were removed to address suspected cross-contamination and a sequencing artifact. In a later analysis, a clonal expansion index was calculated for each public chain from normalized within-repertoire ranks of inferred template counts. A later analysis computed generation probabilities with a VDJ recombination model fitted to out-of-frame rearrangements, and checked the results against IGoR. In a later analysis, TCR-TCR, TCR-HLA and TCR-CMV co-occurrence was scored with hypergeometric tests, and a repertoire-size bias correction was applied to TCR pairs. In a later analysis, false discovery rates were estimated by permuting HLA or CMV assignments 20 times. In a later analysis, co-occurring TCRs were grouped using DBSCAN, with TCRdist sequence similarity added in when clustering inside HLA-allele-positive subsets. Repertoires with fewer than 30,000 or more than 120,000 public chains, plus five repertoires with anomalous nucleotide sharing, were excluded from co-occurrence clustering. Sourced from immuneACCESS, this table was stored by TCRdb with only in-frame sequences that have V and J called. A share of the clones is absent; for the studies checked, an unresolved V gene accounts for under half, and the remainder has no known explanation. The V and J calls and clone size were taken over from that table, and D and trimming were inferred from the DNA. The sample table records about 190,000 clones; about 81% of these occur just once. Of the sample, approximately 5% is held by the ten largest clones.

Reading the germline V gene gives CDR1 KGHSH and CDR2 LQKENI. From V the trimming removes 3 bases and from J it removes 3 bases, while the gene matches leave 1 base of the junction unaccounted for. The CDR3 measures 14 amino acids from cysteine to phenylalanine. The CDR3 DNA has 42 bases and is translated from base 1. The cohort consisted of 666 healthy bone marrow donors. At the time of sampling, every cohort member was nominally healthy, though immune exposures that went unrecorded were likely present. The donor was CMV seropositive and was included in the group of around 300 seropositive cohort members. A peripheral blood sample was collected from each donor, and TCR beta sequencing was performed on peripheral blood mononuclear cells. The Qiagen DNeasy Blood Extraction Kit was used to extract genomic DNA from the blood cell samples. This record belongs to a study of cytomegalovirus exposure and HLA in healthy donors (dated by TCRdb to the late 2010s). Broadly, across the study: According to an earlier analysis of 587 of the donors, about 179 million T cells yielded some 120 million unique TCR beta sequences and more than 250 Gb of sequence data. The T cell repertoires of 666 subjects were profiled by immunosequencing and related to cytomegalovirus serostatus. The study aimed to test whether signatures of past pathogen exposure could be identified by cataloging public T cell receptors. To predict cytomegalovirus infection status, the study brought together high-throughput TCR immunosequencing, statistical association of individual TCRs with disease status, and machine learning. To study patterns of TCR occurrence, a later analysis re-analyzed previously published TCR beta repertoires from 700 or so donors and added high-resolution HLA genotyping. Several DR-DQ haplotypes were handled as single units for association and clustering because linkage in the cohort was strong. All discovery cohort repertoires had been generated on a single sequencing platform. Besides the first cohort of under 700 subjects, a separate validation cohort made up of around 120 different subjects was used. The later analysis used no new phenotypic data to find candidate immune exposures, relying instead on TCR beta sequences and their occurrence across donors. Among around 400 genotyped donors of the cohort, an average of roughly 230,000 unique TCR beta nucleotide sequences was sequenced per donor, of which 15% to 20% were non-productive. The number of typed donors differed by locus: about 629-630 for A, B, C, DRB1 and DQB1; 500 to 550 for DQA1; 606 for DPA1; and about 470 for DPB1. An early release that covered some 640 HLA-typed donors contained around 300 gigabases of sequencing data and tens of millions of unique TCR sequences. A later genetic analysis took genome-wide SNP genotypes for about three fifths of the roughly 700 donors and used that subset as a discovery cohort. Class I and class II HLA loci were covered by the typing at four-digit resolution. Donor age, sex, ethnicity and CMV serostatus were compiled together with the repertoire data. An earlier analysis of roughly 580 of the donors used high-throughput TCR beta sequencing to judge whether each TCR beta V gene segment behaved as functional or pseudogenic. Of the 300 to 450 genotyped donors, approximately 83% fell in the genetic ancestry cluster associated with self-reported Caucasian donors.

What the work shows at the level of the full study, not this receptor alone: V-gene and J-gene trimming of TCR beta chains was associated with a missense DCLRE1C variant in a later genetic analysis, and the association was replicated in an independent cohort. Across donors, most TCR sequences were observed very rarely, whereas some public TCRs were present in many individuals. The 87-base-pair reads could not distinguish some IMGT-functional V segments, including TRBV6-2 and TRBV6-3, so those segments were excluded. According to the authors, the approach could potentially be generalized to other disease states and immunological phenotypes. Presence/absence analyses assumed roughly uniform sequencing depth across donors, an assumption that may not hold. In the study, some 160 TCR beta chains were listed as associated with cytomegalovirus. Compared with equally common non-associated chains, HLA-associated TCR beta chains in a later analysis were more clonally expanded and had lower generation probabilities. Three of the identified cytomegalovirus-associated TCR beta chains were confirmed in vitro to be specific for cytomegalovirus antigens. A later analysis associated 16,951 TCR beta sequences with specific HLA alleles at a false discovery rate of 0.05. Several of the top co-occurrence clusters appeared to be linked to parvovirus B19, influenza, CMV and Epstein-Barr virus, according to a later analysis. An earlier analysis of approximately 530 of the donors showed that most TCR beta V segments appeared in productive rearrangements either about 90% or about 30% of the time, which broadly matched IMGT annotations. When HLA alleles, especially DR and DQ, strongly co-occurred, TCR associations were difficult to assign to individual alleles. In this cohort, only TCR beta chains were sequenced, and detectable features were limited by the absence of alpha or paired-chain data. A further reported finding was that TCR beta sequences accurately predicted the HLA-A and HLA-B alleles for most subjects in the first cohort. Correlated functional status among segregating V segments might be attributable to linkage disequilibrium, but an unknown experimental factor could not be ruled out. Compared with the approximately 600-donor mean, donors in an Asian-associated ancestry cluster had fewer N-insertions in productive TCRs, according to a later genetic analysis. According to a later analysis, most CMV-associated TCR beta chains appeared to be HLA-restricted, and the HLA associations seemed to be driven largely by CMV exposure. According to a later analysis, TCR association rates differed among HLA loci, with DRB1 alleles showing the most associated TCRs and HLA-C alleles showing the fewest. Immune exposure information for the cohort was limited to CMV serostatus. Because counts were too low, about 18 rarely observed V segments, including chromosome 9 orphons, were excluded from the earlier analysis of several hundred of the donors. The sequencing pipeline was judged likely to have produced a cluster of highly shared sequence variants as a technical artifact. The classifier was reported to diagnose cytomegalovirus status with high specificity and sensitivity in both the original and validation cohorts. Because HLA typing was missing for some donors at each locus, association tests included only the typed subset.

The TCR was taken from a man between 25 and 39 years old in good health and CMV-seropositive. Recombination linked TRBV18 to TRBJ2-7; TRBD1 lines up with 11 middle nucleotides. The sequenced sample consisted of PBMCs. The CDR3 in this case is CASSPGTGGYEQYF. The nucleotides read TGTGCCAGCTCACCTGGGACAGGGGGCTACGAGCAGTACTTC.